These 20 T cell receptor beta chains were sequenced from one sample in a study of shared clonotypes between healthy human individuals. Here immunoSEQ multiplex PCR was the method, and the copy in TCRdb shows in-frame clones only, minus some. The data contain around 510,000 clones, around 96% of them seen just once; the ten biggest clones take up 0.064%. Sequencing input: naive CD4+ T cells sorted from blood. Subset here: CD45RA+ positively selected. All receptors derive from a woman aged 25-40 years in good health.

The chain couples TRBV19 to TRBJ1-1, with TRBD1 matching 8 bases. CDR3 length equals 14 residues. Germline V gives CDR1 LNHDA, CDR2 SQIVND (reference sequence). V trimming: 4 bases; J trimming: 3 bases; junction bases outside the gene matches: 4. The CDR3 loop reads CASSKQGEYTEAFF. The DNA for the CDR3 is TGTGCCAGTAGTAAACAGGGGGAGTACACTGAAGCTTTCTTT.

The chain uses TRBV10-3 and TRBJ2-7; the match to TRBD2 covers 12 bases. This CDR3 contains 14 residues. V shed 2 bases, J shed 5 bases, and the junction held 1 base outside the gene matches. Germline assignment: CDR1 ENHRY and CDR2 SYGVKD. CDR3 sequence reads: CAISETSGRNEQYF. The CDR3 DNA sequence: TGTGCCATCAGTGAGACTAGCGGGAGGAACGAGCAGTACTTC.

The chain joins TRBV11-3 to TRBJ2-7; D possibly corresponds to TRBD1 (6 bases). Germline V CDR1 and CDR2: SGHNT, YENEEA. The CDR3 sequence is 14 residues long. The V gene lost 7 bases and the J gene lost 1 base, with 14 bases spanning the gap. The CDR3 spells CASNNPGHSYEQYF. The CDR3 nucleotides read TGTGCCAGCAATAACCCGGGACATTCCTACGAGCAGTACTTC.

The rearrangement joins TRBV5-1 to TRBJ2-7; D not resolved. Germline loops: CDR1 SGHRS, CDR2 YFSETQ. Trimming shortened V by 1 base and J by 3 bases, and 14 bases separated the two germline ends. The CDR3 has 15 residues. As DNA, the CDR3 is TGCGCCAGCAGCTTGATGGGGTCACCGTACTACGAGCAGTACTTC. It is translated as CASSLMGSPYYEQYF.

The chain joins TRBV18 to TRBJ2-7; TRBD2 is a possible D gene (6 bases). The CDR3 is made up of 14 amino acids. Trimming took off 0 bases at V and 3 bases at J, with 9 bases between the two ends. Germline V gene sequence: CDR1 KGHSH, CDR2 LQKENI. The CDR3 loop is CASSPPQEGYEQYF. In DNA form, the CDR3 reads TGTGCCAGCTCACCACCCCAGGAGGGCTACGAGCAGTACTTC.

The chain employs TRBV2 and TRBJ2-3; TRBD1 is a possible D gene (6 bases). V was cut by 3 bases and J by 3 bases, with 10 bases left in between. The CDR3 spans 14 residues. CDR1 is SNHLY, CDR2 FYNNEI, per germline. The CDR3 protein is CASSERGMTDTQYF. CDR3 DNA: TGTGCCAGCAGTGAGAGGGGGATGACAGATACGCAGTATTTT.

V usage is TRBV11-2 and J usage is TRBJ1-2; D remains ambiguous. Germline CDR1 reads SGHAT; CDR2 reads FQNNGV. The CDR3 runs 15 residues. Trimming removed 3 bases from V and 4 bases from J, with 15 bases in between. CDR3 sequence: CASSLALDAIYGYTF. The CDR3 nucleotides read TGTGCCAGCAGCTTGGCTCTGGACGCTATCTATGGCTACACCTTC. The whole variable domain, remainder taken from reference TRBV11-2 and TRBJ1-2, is EAGVAQSPRYKIIEKRQSVAFWCNPISGHATLYWYQQILGQGPKLLIQFQNNGVVDDSQLPKDRFSAERLKGVDSTLKIQPAKLEDSAVYLCASSLALDAIYGYTFGSGTRLTVV.

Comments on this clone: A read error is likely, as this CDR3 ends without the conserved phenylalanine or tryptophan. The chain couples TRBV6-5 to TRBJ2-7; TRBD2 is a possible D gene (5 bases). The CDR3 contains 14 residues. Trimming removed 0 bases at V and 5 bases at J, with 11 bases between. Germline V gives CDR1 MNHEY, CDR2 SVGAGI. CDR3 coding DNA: TGTGCCAGCAGTTACTCTCCTAGCACCCACGAGCAGTACCTC. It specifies CASSYSPSTHEQYL.

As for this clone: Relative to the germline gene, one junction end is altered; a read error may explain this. The CDR3 protein is CASSGVGGTGRF. The CDR3 region has the DNA TGTGCCAGCAGTGGTGTGGGGGGCACCGGGAGATTC. V usage is TRBV6-1 and J usage is TRBJ2-7, with D perhaps matching TRBD1 or TRBD2 (6 bases each). The length of the CDR3 is 12 residues. Per germline, CDR1 MNHNS and CDR2 SASEGT.

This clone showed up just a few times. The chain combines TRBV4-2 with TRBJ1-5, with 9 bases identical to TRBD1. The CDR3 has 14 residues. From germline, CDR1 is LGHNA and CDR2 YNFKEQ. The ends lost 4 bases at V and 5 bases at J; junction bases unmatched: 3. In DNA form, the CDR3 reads TGTGCCAGCAGCCTAAGGGACAGGGATCAGCCCCAGCATTTT. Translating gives CASSLRDRDQPQHF.

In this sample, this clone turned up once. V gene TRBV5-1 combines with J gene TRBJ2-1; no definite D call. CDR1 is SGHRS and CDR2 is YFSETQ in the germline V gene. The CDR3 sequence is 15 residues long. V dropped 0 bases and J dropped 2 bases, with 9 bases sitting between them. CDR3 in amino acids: CASSLGTPPYNEQFF. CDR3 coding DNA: TGCGCCAGCAGCTTGGGGACCCCGCCCTACAATGAGCAGTTCTTC.

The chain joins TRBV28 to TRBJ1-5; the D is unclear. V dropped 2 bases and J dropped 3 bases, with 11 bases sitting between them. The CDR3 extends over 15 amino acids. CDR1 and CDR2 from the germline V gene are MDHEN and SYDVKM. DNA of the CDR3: TGTGCCAGCAGTTTAGGTTCTGGGGACAATCAGCCCCAGCATTTT. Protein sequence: CASSLGSGDNQPQHF.

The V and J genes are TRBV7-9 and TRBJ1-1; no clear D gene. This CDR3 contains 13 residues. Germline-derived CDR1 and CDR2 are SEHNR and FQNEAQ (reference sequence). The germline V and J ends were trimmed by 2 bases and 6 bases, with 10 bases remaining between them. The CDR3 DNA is TGTGCCAGCAGCTTACTCCATAGCGCTGAAGCTTTCTTT. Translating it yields CASSLLHSAEAFF.

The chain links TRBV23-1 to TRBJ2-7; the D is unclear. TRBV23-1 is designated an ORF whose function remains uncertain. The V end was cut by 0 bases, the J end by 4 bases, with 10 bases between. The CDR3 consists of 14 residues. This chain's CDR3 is CASSQSSTCYEQYF. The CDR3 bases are TGCGCCAGCAGTCAATCTAGCACCTGTTACGAGCAGTACTTC.

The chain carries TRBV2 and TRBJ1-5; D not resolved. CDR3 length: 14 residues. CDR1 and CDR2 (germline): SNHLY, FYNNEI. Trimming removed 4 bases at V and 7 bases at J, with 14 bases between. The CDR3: CASSVEGSGQPQHF. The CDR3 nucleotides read TGTGCCAGCAGTGTCGAGGGTTCGGGACAGCCCCAGCATTTT.

The CDR3: CAGKGLGQPQHF. The CDR3 DNA reads as TGTGCCGGAAAGGGGTTGGGTCAGCCCCAGCATTTT. V usage is TRBV28 and J usage is TRBJ1-5, with a tentative D call TRBD1 (5 bases). Germline V lookup: CDR1 MDHEN, CDR2 SYDVKM. V lost 11 bases, J lost 6 bases, and 14 bases lay in between. CDR3 length equals 12 residues.

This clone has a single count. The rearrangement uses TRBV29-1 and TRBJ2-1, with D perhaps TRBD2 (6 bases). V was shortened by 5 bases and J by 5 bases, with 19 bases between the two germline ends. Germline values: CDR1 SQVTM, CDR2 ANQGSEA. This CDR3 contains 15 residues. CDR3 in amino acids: CSVQRRLGLNNEQFF. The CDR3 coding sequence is TGCAGCGTTCAGCGGCGACTAGGCTTAAACAATGAGCAGTTCTTC.

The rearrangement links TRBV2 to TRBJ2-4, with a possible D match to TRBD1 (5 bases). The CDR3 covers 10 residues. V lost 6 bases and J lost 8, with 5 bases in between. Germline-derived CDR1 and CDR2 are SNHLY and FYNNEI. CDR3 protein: CASRTDIQYF. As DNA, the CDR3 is TGTGCCAGCAGGACAGACATTCAGTACTTC.

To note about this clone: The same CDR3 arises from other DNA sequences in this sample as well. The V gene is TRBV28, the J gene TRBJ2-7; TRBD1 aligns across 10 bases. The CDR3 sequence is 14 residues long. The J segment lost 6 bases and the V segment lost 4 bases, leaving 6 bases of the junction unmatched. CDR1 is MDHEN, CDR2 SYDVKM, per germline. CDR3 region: CASSSGTGVFEQYF. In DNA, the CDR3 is TGTGCCAGCAGTTCCGGGACAGGGGTCTTCGAGCAGTACTTC.

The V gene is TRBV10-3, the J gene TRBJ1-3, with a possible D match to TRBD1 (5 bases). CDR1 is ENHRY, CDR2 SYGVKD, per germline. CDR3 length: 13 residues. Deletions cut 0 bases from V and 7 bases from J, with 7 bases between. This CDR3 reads CAISESGGNTIYF. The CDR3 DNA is TGTGCCATCAGTGAGTCTGGGGGGAACACCATATATTTT.